This is a list of T cell receptor beta chains from one sample in a study of T-cell reconstitution after alpha-beta-depleted transplantation in children. Each CDR3 protein is one row after TCRdb ran MiXCR on the PCR reads. The repertoire has 300,000 to 400,000 distinct CDR3 sequences, around 15% of them found once; the top ten carry around 43%. Sequenced material: PBMCs, mostly from graft donor cells, taken 360 days after TCRalphabeta/CD19-depleted stem cell transplant. These receptors all come from a male patient aged 2 to 10 who had a stem cell transplant for acute lymphoblastic leukemia, so the T cells may come from the graft donor. Both conserved end residues are part of each CDR3. D genes are given only for firm matches. Rows give clone size only sometimes, using once, few, many, or a class for an expanded clone.

-	TRBV30	-	TRBJ2-2	CAWSPGLNTGELFF	TGTGCCTGGAGCCCTGGACTCAACACCGGGGAGCTGTTTTTT
few	TRBV25-1	-	TRBJ1-3	CASSAWGLSGNTIYF	TGTGCCAGCAGTGCCTGGGGTCTTTCTGGAAACACCATATATTTT
few	TRBV12-3/TRBV12-4	TRBD2	TRBJ2-7	CASSSREVSYEQYF	TGTGCCAGCAGTTCGCGGGAGGTCTCCTACGAGCAGTACTTC
many	TRBV5-1	-	TRBJ2-5	CASSFRTNVGETQYF	TGCGCCAGCAGCTTCCGGACAAACGTTGGAGAGACCCAGTACTTC
-	TRBV5-4	-	TRBJ2-5	CAISSGTKETQYF	TGTGCCATCAGCTCCGGGACCAAAGAGACCCAGTACTTC
-	TRBV28	TRBD2	TRBJ2-3	CASSFTPHSGILPDTQYF	TGTGCCAGCAGTTTTACTCCTCATAGCGGGATTTTGCCAGATACGCAGTATTTT
few	TRBV29-1	TRBD2	TRBJ2-7	CSVDPSGSGYEQYF	TGCAGCGTTGATCCTAGCGGGAGTGGGTACGAGCAGTACTTC
few	TRBV7-6	TRBD1	TRBJ2-1	CASSTRQGRRNEQFF	TGTGCCAGCAGCACAAGACAGGGCCGGCGGAATGAGCAGTTCTTC
many	TRBV12-3/TRBV12-4	-	TRBJ2-2	CASSPDLAGELFF	TGTGCCAGCAGTCCAGACCTTGCCGGGGAGCTGTTTTTT
many	TRBV7-3	-	TRBJ2-2	CASRPGLNTGELFF	TGTGCCAGCCGGCCGGGACTTAACACCGGGGAGCTGTTTTTT
-	TRBV20-1	-	TRBJ1-1	CSARKLGPRGEVFF	TGCAGTGCTAGAAAACTGGGACCCCGAGGGGAAGTTTTCTTT
few	TRBV10-3	-	TRBJ2-2	CAISEFPGPGELFF	TGTGCCATCAGTGAGTTCCCCGGGCCCGGGGAGCTGTTTTTT
-	TRBV12-3/TRBV12-4	-	TRBJ1-5	CASPLGGASNNGQPQHF	TGTGCCAGCCCCTTGGGGGGCGCATCCAACAACGGTCAGCCCCAGCATTTT
many	TRBV7-2	-	TRBJ2-1	CASSSYGTKPYNEQFF	TGTGCCAGCAGCTCCTACGGGACAAAGCCTTACAATGAGCAGTTCTTC
-	TRBV29-1	-	TRBJ2-3	CSVQRDWNTDTQYF	TGCAGCGTTCAAAGGGACTGGAACACAGATACGCAGTATTTT
-	TRBV5-5	-	TRBJ2-2	CASSTEGTSTGELFF	TGTGCCAGCAGCACCGAAGGGACGTCGACCGGGGAGCTGTTTTTT
many	TRBV7-2	-	TRBJ2-1	CASSSPRRGEQFF	TGTGCCAGCAGCTCGCCCCGGAGGGGTGAGCAGTTCTTC
-	TRBV5-6	TRBD2	TRBJ2-7	CASSSPGTSGKLDYEQYF	TGTGCCAGCAGCTCTCCCGGGACTAGCGGGAAATTGGACTACGAGCAGTACTTC
few	TRBV29-1	TRBD1	TRBJ2-5	CSVGGRGRETQYF	TGCAGCGTTGGAGGCAGGGGGCGGGAGACCCAGTACTTC
-	TRBV28	TRBD1	TRBJ2-1	CASSLSPGTGHNEQFF	TGTGCCAGCAGTTTAAGCCCAGGGACAGGACACAATGAGCAGTTCTTC
few	TRBV9	-	TRBJ2-2	CASSPHEGGWRTGELFF	TGTGCCAGCAGCCCACACGAGGGGGGGTGGCGGACCGGGGAGCTGTTTTTT
-	TRBV4-2	TRBD2	TRBJ2-1	CASREGTSGRNEQFF	TGTGCCAGCCGAGAAGGTACTAGCGGGAGGAATGAGCAGTTCTTC
-	TRBV9	-	TRBJ2-3	CASSVTPWGSGTDTQYF	TGTGCCAGCAGCGTAACCCCGTGGGGGTCGGGCACAGATACGCAGTATTTT
few	TRBV4-3	-	TRBJ2-4	CASMRERDLAKNIQYF	TGCGCCAGCATGAGGGAGAGAGACTTAGCCAAAAACATTCAGTACTTC
-	TRBV25-1	TRBD1	TRBJ1-2	CASSSDRGGGYTF	TGTGCCAGCAGTTCCGACAGGGGCGGCGGCTACACCTTC
many	TRBV5-1	TRBD1	TRBJ1-2	CASSQNPGQRPNYGYTF	TGCGCCAGCAGCCAAAACCCGGGACAGCGACCAAACTATGGCTACACCTTC
few	TRBV12-3/TRBV12-4	-	TRBJ2-7	CASSSGALGEQYF	TGTGCCAGCAGTTCAGGGGCCCTGGGGGAGCAGTACTTC
few	TRBV11-2	-	TRBJ2-3	CASSFRDSTDTQYF	TGTGCCAGCAGCTTTCGGGACAGCACAGATACGCAGTATTTT
few	TRBV4-2	TRBD1	TRBJ2-7	CASSQDGRGQIGYEQYF	TGTGCCAGCAGCCAAGATGGTAGGGGGCAGATCGGGTACGAGCAGTACTTC
few	TRBV7-2	-	TRBJ2-1	CASSLSYGRHNEQFF	TGTGCCAGCAGCTTATCTTATGGGCGGCACAATGAGCAGTTCTTC
many	TRBV18	-	TRBJ2-7	CASSPTGSYEQYF	TGTGCCAGCTCACCAACTGGAAGCTACGAGCAGTACTTC
few	TRBV29-1	-	TRBJ2-1	CSARWRGYNEQFF	TGCAGCGCCCGGTGGCGTGGTTACAATGAGCAGTTCTTC
-	TRBV11-1	TRBD2	TRBJ2-3	CASGLSGGGNTQYF	TGTGCCAGCGGACTGAGCGGGGGTGGAAATACGCAGTATTTT
few	TRBV6-5	TRBD1	TRBJ2-7	CASSYVQGAYEQYF	TGTGCCAGCAGTTACGTGCAGGGGGCGTACGAGCAGTACTTC
-	TRBV7-8	-	TRBJ1-3	CASSLVGTAGNTIYF	TGTGCCAGCAGCTTAGTAGGGACTGCCGGAAACACCATATATTTT
few	TRBV9	-	TRBJ2-1	CASSSRDLLGQFF	TGTGCCAGCAGCTCCAGGGACCTCTTGGGGCAGTTCTTC
-	TRBV28	-	TRBJ2-1	CASSLWSRAINEQFF	TGTGCCAGCAGTTTGTGGAGCAGGGCCATAAATGAGCAGTTCTTC
many	TRBV9	-	TRBJ2-3	CASSVDGSVGTDTQYF	TGTGCCAGCAGCGTGGACGGGAGTGTGGGCACAGATACGCAGTATTTT
few	TRBV11-2	-	TRBJ2-7	CASSQDRYYEQYF	TGTGCCAGCAGTCAAGACCGATATTACGAGCAGTACTTC
few	TRBV7-9	TRBD2	TRBJ2-1	CASSLEAGLNEQFF	TGTGCCAGCAGCTTAGAAGCGGGGTTAAATGAGCAGTTCTTC
-	TRBV5-1	-	TRBJ1-1	CASSLAGTFTEAFF	TGCGCCAGCAGCTTGGCCGGGACATTCACTGAAGCTTTCTTT
few	TRBV18	-	TRBJ1-1	CASSPLKAPEGTEAFF	TGTGCCAGCTCACCCCTTAAGGCCCCGGAGGGAACTGAAGCTTTCTTT
-	TRBV29-1	-	TRBJ2-7	CSVADSYEQYF	TGCAGCGTCGCCGACTCCTACGAGCAGTACTTC
few	TRBV13	-	TRBJ2-1	CASSFGHPFAQFF	TGTGCCAGCAGCTTCGGACACCCATTCGCGCAGTTCTTC
few	TRBV7-9	-	TRBJ1-1	CASSRRQGSPNTEAFF	TGTGCCAGCAGCAGGCGGCAGGGGAGCCCGAACACTGAAGCTTTCTTT
many	TRBV7-6	-	TRBJ2-3	CASSLEAGAVRDTQYF	TGTGCCAGCAGCTTAGAGGCAGGCGCCGTCCGCGATACGCAGTATTTT
many	TRBV6-2/TRBV6-3	TRBD1	TRBJ2-3	CASSYGQGISTDTQYF	TGTGCCAGCAGTTACGGACAGGGGATAAGCACAGATACGCAGTATTTT
many	TRBV5-4	TRBD2	TRBJ2-3	CASSPGGGRDTQYF	TGTGCCAGCAGCCCGGGGGGGGGCAGAGATACGCAGTATTTT